This TCR beta chain is drawn from a study of human T cells and chemical hapten exposure. A single record per CDR3 protein comes from TCRdb applying MiXCR to the RACE reads. The sample has under 100,000 distinct CDR3 sequences, about 10% seen once. Trimming left V 5 bases short and J 2 bases short, with 13 bases between. This CDR3 is 14 amino acids long. Per germline, CDR1 SGHTA and CDR2 FQGNSA. Time point given: patch test 2, 6 weeks after DPC sensitization. Treatment specified: therapeutic diphenylcyclopropenone sensitization with weekly scalp DPC. The sequenced sample was whole blood, obtained in connection with sensitization to the hapten diphenylcyclopropenone (DPC). This chain uses TRBV7-2 with TRBJ2-7; maybe TRBD2 (6 bases). The origin of this receptor is a woman aged 50 to 65 with alopecia areata. Some clones in this sample may be carry-over from other donors' samples. The CDR3 loop is CASSPTRGTYEQYF. The CDR3 DNA follows: TGTGCCAGCAGCCCCACCCGGGGGACCTACGAGCAGTACTTC.